These T cell receptor beta chains were read from a single sample in a study of blood T cell repertoires in COVID-19. TCRdb keeps only in-frame clones here, not all; method: immunoSEQ multiplex PCR. Altogether about 80,000 clones are present, around 84% being singletons, with the ten largest covering around a third. Sequenced input: peripheral blood. The receptors were sampled from a woman in her seventies with acute or convalescent COVID-19. The CDR3 runs from the conserved cysteine through the conserved F or W. A D gene is named only where the DNA matches it firmly.

CDR3 protein | V gene | D gene
CASSYPTGRIDFNEQFF | TRBV6-2/TRBV6-3 | TRBD2
CASSPRFTGELFF | TRBV13 | NA
CASSDGYEQYF | TRBV25-1 | NA
CASSLGSGYEQYF | TRBV13 | NA
CASKQGPQPQHF | TRBV19 | TRBD1
CSASYLLVWSGETQYF | TRBV20-1 | NA
CASSLASVSTYEQYF | TRBV7-2 | NA
CASSRPPQEDTQYF | TRBV28 | NA
CASSDSAGYTDTQYF | TRBV6-4 | TRBD2
CAISVTENQPQHF | TRBV10-3 | NA
CASTSKQVPPEAFF | TRBV2 | NA
CASSSTGDPTDTQYF | TRBV5-1 | TRBD1
CASNEVRDRGSGNTIYF | TRBV19 | TRBD1
CASSYFRQPQHF | TRBV6-6 | NA
CAIRNPGTGNTDTQYF | TRBV10-3 | TRBD1
CASSPDLTSGRELFF | TRBV4-2 | TRBD2
CASSFDRDLYEQYF | TRBV5-5 | TRBD1
CASSRDRGTPYEQYF | TRBV5-4 | TRBD1
CASSEGSRARGDTEAFF | TRBV2 | NA
CAIGGPDRDGYTF | TRBV10-3 | TRBD1
CASSALGGTGELFF | TRBV2 | NA
CASTNQGGANTEAFF | TRBV19 | NA
CASSFSLAGVEETQYF | TRBV7-2 | TRBD2
CASSPPVGVGTGGNIQYF | TRBV23-1 | TRBD1
CASREREGPASKETQYF | TRBV21-1 | NA
CASSGDSPKGQFF | TRBV12-3/TRBV12-4 | NA
CASSVILEEQFF | TRBV7-2 | NA
CASSQRSGRYEQYF | TRBV3-1/TRBV3-2 | NA
CASSQRLPGQGVDTQYF | TRBV5-8 | TRBD1
CASSPQRPLAGGYEQYF | TRBV21-1 | NA
CATSRRQGYNTEAFF | TRBV15 | TRBD1
CASSWRLAGSYNEQFF | TRBV5-6 | TRBD2
CASSPGQGGSGQPQHF | TRBV18 | TRBD1
CASSEALSTGSSAFF | TRBV2 | NA
CASTGKDYGYTF | TRBV28 | NA
CASSLATLAAGTGELFF | TRBV7-2 | TRBD2
CAISETSGRRGSYEQYF | TRBV10-3 | TRBD2
CATKAGTSGETQYF | TRBV24-1 | TRBD2
CASSFSSVSTDTQYF | TRBV5-4 | NA
CASSRPPGTGNTIYF | TRBV3-1/TRBV3-2 | NA
CASSWAGTSGSNEQFF | TRBV7-8 | TRBD2
CASSSQPGSAETQYF | TRBV7-8 | NA
CASSSREAGALNEQFF | TRBV6-2/TRBV6-3 | TRBD2
CASSQSSEIYGECTQYF | TRBV23-1 | NA
CASSTRTVDGENSPLHF | TRBV19 | NA
CSVEDRDRATDTQYF | TRBV29-1 | TRBD1
CASSDRQSEKLFF | TRBV2 | NA
CASSVNRGYEQYF | TRBV2 | TRBD1
CASSYTRGHSYNEQFF | TRBV5-4 | NA
CATGQGSSYNEQFF | TRBV24-1 | TRBD1
CASSPGSGGYNEQFF | TRBV19 | TRBD2
CASSLEGLAGTDTQYF | TRBV5-1 | TRBD2